This TCR beta chain originates from a study of blood T cell repertoires in COVID-19. Across about 22 US areas, participants ranged in age from roughly 18 to 95 years. Study processing details: How many nucleated cells were present was estimated from reference gene primer amplification. Here immunoSEQ multiplex PCR was the method, and the copy in TCRdb shows in-frame clones only, minus some. D and trimming were read from the DNA, whereas the V and J calls and clone size are those reported in that table. The table has 150,000 to 250,000 clones, about 80% seen once; the top ten hold around 7.5%. Germline V lookup: CDR1 SGHRS, CDR2 YFSETQ. The length of the CDR3 is 15 residues. The V end lost 6 bases, the J end lost 0 bases, and 15 bases lay between the germline ends.

Sequences were obtained from PBMCs or T cells enriched from blood (not recorded which). This chain joins TRBV5-1 and TRBJ1-2, with unresolved D. The sequence came from a man aged 35-49 years who had recovered from COVID-19. CDR3 in amino acids: CASTSVLGANYGYTF. DNA for the CDR3: TGCGCCAGCACCTCCGTTCTGGGAGCTAACTATGGCTACACCTTC.